What follows are 13 T cell receptor beta chains derived from one specimen sequenced in a study of CD4 T cells in relation to SARS-CoV-2 and coronaviruses. What these receptors recognize is not known. Unexposed donor CD4+ T cells date from about 2011-2018, before the COVID-19 pandemic. The cells were cultured for about ten days before CD4+ T cells were isolated. Generated by immunoSEQ multiplex PCR, the TCRdb table keeps only in-frame clones and is missing some. The sample lists 18,000 or so clones; about 76% were seen once. Specimen: CD4+ T cells from PBMCs, cultured in vitro. The source is a human donor in good health.

The rearrangement uses TRBV5-1 and TRBJ1-2, with TRBD1 identical over 7 bases. CDR1 and CDR2 (germline): SGHRS, YFSETQ. The CDR3 extends over 15 amino acids. The V gene end was trimmed by 4 bases and the J gene end by 0 bases; junction bases not matched to a gene: 6. The chain's CDR3 is CASSERQGANYGYTF. The CDR3 region has the DNA TGCGCCAGCAGCGAAAGACAGGGAGCTAACTATGGCTACACCTTC.

This clone was picked up a small number of times. The V and J genes are TRBV7-9 and TRBJ1-5; the D is unclear. Trimming took off 5 bases at V and 0 bases at J, with 8 bases between the two ends. The CDR3 has 14 residues. Germline CDR1 and CDR2: SEHNR and FQNEAQ (reference sequence). This chain's CDR3 is CASSQSNSNQPQHF. CDR3 DNA sequence: TGTGCCAGCAGCCAGTCAAATAGCAATCAGCCCCAGCATTTT. Variable domain in full (rest from reference TRBV7-9 and TRBJ1-5): DTGVSQNPRHKITKRGQNVTFRCDPISEHNRLYWYRQTLGQGPEFLTYFQNEAQLEKSRLLSDRFSAERPKGSFSTLEIQRTEQGDSAMYLCASSQSNSNQPQHFGDGTRLSIL.

The chain is built from TRBV5-4 and TRBJ2-5; D is perhaps TRBD1 or TRBD2 (5 bases each). V dropped 4 bases and J dropped 2 bases, with 15 bases sitting between them. CDR3 length: 15 amino acids. The germline V gene encodes CDR1 SGHNT and CDR2 YYREEE (reference sequence). Here the CDR3 reads CASSDAQGRQETQYF. DNA of the CDR3: TGTGCCAGCAGCGATGCTCAGGGACGACAAGAGACCCAGTACTTC.

The chain uses TRBV11-1 and TRBJ2-1; 9 bases match TRBD1. The CDR3 consists of 16 residues. The J segment lost 5 bases and the V segment lost 5 bases, leaving 10 bases of the junction unmatched. Germline V lookup: CDR1 SGHAT, CDR2 FQDESV (reference sequence). This CDR3 is CASSIWTGAGNNEQFF. The CDR3 nucleotides are TGTGCCAGCAGCATTTGGACAGGGGCTGGGAACAATGAGCAGTTCTTC. The whole variable domain, remainder taken from reference TRBV11-1 and TRBJ2-1, is EAEVAQSPRYKITEKSQAVAFWCDPISGHATLYWYRQILGQGPELLVQFQDESVVDDSQLPKDRFSAERLKGVDSTLKIQPAELGDSAMYLCASSIWTGAGNNEQFFGPGTRLTVL.

This chain connects TRBV6-5 to TRBJ1-1; tentative D call: TRBD1 (5 bases). Germline CDR1 MNHEY, CDR2 SVGAGI. The V end was cut by 7 bases, the J end by 3 bases, with 15 bases between. CDR3 length: 14 amino acids. CDR3 in amino acids: CASTSGTDDTEAFF. CDR3 DNA sequence: TGTGCCAGCACCTCCGGGACGGACGACACTGAAGCTTTCTTT.

This clone was seen only a few times. The J gene is TRBJ2-2, the V gene TRBV11-2, with D hard to call. The germline V gene encodes CDR1 SGHAT and CDR2 FQNNGV. The CDR3 is made up of 10 amino acids. Trimming left V 5 bases short and J 7 bases short, with 2 bases between. CDR3 loop: CASSSGELFF. In nucleotides, the CDR3 is TGTGCCAGCAGCAGCGGGGAGCTGTTTTTT. The full variable domain, in which reference TRBV11-2 and TRBJ2-2 provide the parts outside the CDR3, is EAGVAQSPRYKIIEKRQSVAFWCNPISGHATLYWYQQILGQGPKLLIQFQNNGVVDDSQLPKDRFSAERLKGVDSTLKIQPAKLEDSAVYLCASSSGELFFGEGSRLTVL.

V and J are TRBV28 and TRBJ1-1; a possible D gene is TRBD1 (6 bases). From germline, CDR1 is MDHEN and CDR2 SYDVKM. Trimming removed 9 bases from V and 1 base from J, with 12 bases in between. The CDR3 totals 13 residues. Here the CDR3 DNA reads TGTGCCAGTGAGGGACAAGCGAACACTGAAGCTTTCTTT. Translation gives CASEGQANTEAFF.

The chain couples TRBV4-1 to TRBJ2-5, with 8 bases fitting TRBD1. Germline V gene data show CDR1 as MGHRA and CDR2 as YSYEKL. The CDR3 has 15 residues. J was trimmed by 5 bases and V by 3 bases; bases with no gene match: 8. This chain's CDR3 is CASSHSDREVETQYF. Written as DNA, the CDR3 is TGCGCCAGCAGCCATTCGGACAGGGAGGTGGAGACCCAGTACTTC.

CDR3 coding DNA: TGTGCCAGCTCAGCCGGGACTAGCGTATACTCCTACAATGAGCAGTTCTTC. As protein: CASSAGTSVYSYNEQFF. The chain joins TRBV18 to TRBJ2-1; 10 bases are shared with TRBD2. V shed 5 bases and J 0 bases; nucleotides not matched to a gene: 7. There are 17 residues in the CDR3. The germline CDR1 and CDR2 sequences are KGHSH and LQKENI. The variable domain in full, with the rest retrieved from reference TRBV18 and TRBJ2-1, is NAGVMQNPRHLVRRRGQEARLRCSPMKGHSHVYWYRQLPEEGLKFMVYLQKENIIDESGMPKERFSAEFPKEGPSILRIQQVVRGDSAAYFCASSAGTSVYSYNEQFFGPGTRLTVL.

This chain connects TRBV6-4 to TRBJ1-1; D gene ambiguous. The CDR3 totals 14 residues. Germline assignment: CDR1 MRHNA and CDR2 SNTAGT. Trimming took off 0 bases at V and 4 bases at J, with 9 bases between the two ends. The DNA of the CDR3 is TGTGCCAGCAGTGACTCTGATCAGAGCACTGAAGCTTTCTTT. It encodes CASSDSDQSTEAFF.

A few counts support this clone. The J gene is TRBJ2-7, the V gene TRBV24-1; 9 nucleotides align to TRBD1. V trimming: 4 bases; J trimming: 5 bases; junction bases outside the gene matches: 11. The CDR3 runs to 16 residues. The germline CDR1 and CDR2 sequences are KGHDR and SFDVKD. The CDR3, as DNA: TGTGCCACCAGTGACCCCGGGACAGGGTATGAAGACGAGCAGTACTTC. This gives the protein CATSDPGTGYEDEQYF.

This clone was seen a few times. The V gene is TRBV7-9, the J gene TRBJ2-3; D gene uncertain. The CDR3 totals 14 residues. V was trimmed by 1 base and J by 3 bases, leaving 8 bases between them. In germline, CDR1 is SEHNR, CDR2 FQNEAQ (reference sequence). This CDR3 reads CASSLGARTDTQYF. The CDR3, as DNA: TGTGCCAGCAGCTTAGGGGCCAGGACAGATACGCAGTATTTT.

The chain links TRBV3-1 (or the pseudogene TRBV3-2) to TRBJ2-5, with 8 nucleotides matching TRBD1. CDR3 length equals 15 residues. CDR1 LGHDT and CDR2 YNNKEL come from the germline V gene (reference sequence). V trimming: 4 bases; J trimming: 5 bases; junction bases outside the gene matches: 9. As DNA, the CDR3 is TGTGCCAGCAGCCTGAGGACAGGGCGGTTGGAGACCCAGTACTTC. Translated: CASSLRTGRLETQYF.